The following is a T cell receptor (beta chain) sequence with its context. The antigen is undetermined. The record originates from a study of OX40 agonist ivuxolimab in advanced cancers. Study-level findings and limits: Among the nonresponders, some also had low normalized T-cell clonal expansion. The study observed clonal expansion of CD4+ and CD8+ blood T cells by week 6 at 0.1 to 3.0 mg/kg.

Trimming took off 1 base at V and 5 bases at J, with 23 bases between the two ends. Germline-derived CDR1 and CDR2 are SGHTA and FQGNSA. The CDR3 totals 18 residues. Method: immunoSEQ multiplex PCR; TCRdb's copy keeps in-frame clones and lacks some. The data contain over 25,000 clones, 65% to 90% of them singletons. The specimen was CD4+ or CD8+ T cells sorted from blood, collected in a trial of the OX40 agonist ivuxolimab. The V call is TRBV7-2, the J call TRBJ1-1, with D possibly TRBD1 on 6 matching bases. This TCR was recovered from an adult with an advanced solid tumor such as melanoma, head and neck, liver or kidney cancer. The CDR3 is CASSLEDAGLKGGTEAFF. In nucleotides, the CDR3 is TGTGCCAGCAGCTTAGAGGACGCAGGGCTAAAAGGGGGGACTGAAGCTTTCTTT.